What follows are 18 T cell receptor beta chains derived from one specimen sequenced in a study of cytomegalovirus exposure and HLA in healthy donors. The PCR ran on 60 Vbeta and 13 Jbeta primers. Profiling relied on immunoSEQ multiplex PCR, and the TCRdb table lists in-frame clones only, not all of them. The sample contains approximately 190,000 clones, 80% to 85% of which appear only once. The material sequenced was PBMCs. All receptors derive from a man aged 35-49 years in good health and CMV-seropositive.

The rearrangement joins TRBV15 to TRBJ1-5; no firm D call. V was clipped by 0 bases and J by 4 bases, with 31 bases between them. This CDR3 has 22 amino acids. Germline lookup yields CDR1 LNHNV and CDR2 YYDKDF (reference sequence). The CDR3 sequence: CATSRDRGQKVVGTAGNQPQHF. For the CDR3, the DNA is TGTGCCACCAGCAGAGATAGAGGGCAAAAGGTGGTTGGCACCGCGGGGAATCAGCCCCAGCATTTT.

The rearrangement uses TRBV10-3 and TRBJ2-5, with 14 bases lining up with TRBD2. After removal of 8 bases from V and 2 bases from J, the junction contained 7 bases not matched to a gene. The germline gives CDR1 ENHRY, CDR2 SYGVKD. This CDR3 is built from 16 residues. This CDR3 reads CAIAEGLAGAQETQYF. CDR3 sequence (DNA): TGTGCCATCGCGGAGGGACTAGCGGGGGCTCAAGAGACCCAGTACTTC.

The CDR3 DNA reads TGCGCCAGCAGCCAAGATCCTGGCGGGGGCCCCTCCTACAATGAGCAGTTCTTC. Translation: CASSQDPGGGPSYNEQFF. The J gene is TRBJ2-1, the V gene TRBV4-3; a possible D gene is TRBD2 (7 bases). Germline V lookup: CDR1 LGHNA, CDR2 YSLEER. V was trimmed by 0 bases and J by 0 bases, leaving 15 bases between them. The CDR3 sequence is 18 residues long.

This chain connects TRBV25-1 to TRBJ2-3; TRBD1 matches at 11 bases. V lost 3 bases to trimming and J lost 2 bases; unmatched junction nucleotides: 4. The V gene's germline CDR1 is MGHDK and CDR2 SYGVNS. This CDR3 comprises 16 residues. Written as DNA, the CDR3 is TGTGCCAGCAGTGAGTGGACAGGGGGCTACACAGATACGCAGTATTTT. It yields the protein CASSEWTGGYTDTQYF.

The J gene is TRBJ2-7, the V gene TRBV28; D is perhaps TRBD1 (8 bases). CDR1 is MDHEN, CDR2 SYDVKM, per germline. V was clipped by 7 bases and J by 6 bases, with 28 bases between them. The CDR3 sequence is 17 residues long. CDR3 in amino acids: CASTEGQARLRGVEQYF. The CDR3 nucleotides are TGTGCCAGCACAGAGGGACAGGCACGACTCCGGGGGGTCGAGCAGTACTTC.

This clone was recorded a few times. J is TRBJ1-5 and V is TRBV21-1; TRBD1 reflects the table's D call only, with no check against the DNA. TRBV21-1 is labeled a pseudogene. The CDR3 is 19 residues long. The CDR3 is CASSKRDRGRELSNQPQHF. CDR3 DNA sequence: TGTGCCAGCAGCAAACGGGACAGGGGAAGGGAACTTAGCAATCAGCCCCAGCATTTT.

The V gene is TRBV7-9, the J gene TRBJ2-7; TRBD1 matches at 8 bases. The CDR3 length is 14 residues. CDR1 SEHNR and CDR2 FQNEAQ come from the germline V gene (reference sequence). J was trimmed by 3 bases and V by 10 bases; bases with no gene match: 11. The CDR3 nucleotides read TGTGCCACACGAGGGACAGGTTACCGCTACGAGCAGTACTTC. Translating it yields CATRGTGYRYEQYF.

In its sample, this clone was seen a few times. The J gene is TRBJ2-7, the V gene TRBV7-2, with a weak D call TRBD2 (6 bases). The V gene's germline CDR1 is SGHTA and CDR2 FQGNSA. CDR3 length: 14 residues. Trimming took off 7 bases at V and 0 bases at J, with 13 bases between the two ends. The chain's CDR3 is CASTGGRSSYEQYF. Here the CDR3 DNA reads TGTGCCAGCACCGGGGGTAGAAGCTCCTACGAGCAGTACTTC.

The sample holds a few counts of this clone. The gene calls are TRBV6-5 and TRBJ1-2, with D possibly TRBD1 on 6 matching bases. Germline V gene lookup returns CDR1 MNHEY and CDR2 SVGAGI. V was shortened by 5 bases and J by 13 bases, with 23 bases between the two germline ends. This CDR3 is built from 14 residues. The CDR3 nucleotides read TGTGCCAGCAGTCCCAGCCCACCGGGACATCCGGGCACCTTC. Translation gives CASSPSPPGHPGTF.

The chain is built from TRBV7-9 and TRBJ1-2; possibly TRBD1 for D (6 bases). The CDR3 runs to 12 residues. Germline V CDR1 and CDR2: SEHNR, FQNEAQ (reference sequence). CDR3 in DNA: TGTTCCTGCGAGGGGGTCTACTATGGCTACACCTTC. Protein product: CSCEGVYYGYTF.

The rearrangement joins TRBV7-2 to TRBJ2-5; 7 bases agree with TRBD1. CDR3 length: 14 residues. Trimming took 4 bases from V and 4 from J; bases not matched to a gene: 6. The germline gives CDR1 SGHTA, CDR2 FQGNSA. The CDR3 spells CASSSEGAGETQYF. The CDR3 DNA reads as TGTGCCAGCAGCTCTGAGGGGGCCGGAGAGACCCAGTACTTC.

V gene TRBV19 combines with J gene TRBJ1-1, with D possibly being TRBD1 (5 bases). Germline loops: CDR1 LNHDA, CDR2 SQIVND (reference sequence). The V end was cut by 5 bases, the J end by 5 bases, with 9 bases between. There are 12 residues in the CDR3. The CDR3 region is CASSQGWTEAFF. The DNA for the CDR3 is TGTGCCAGTAGTCAGGGTTGGACTGAAGCTTTCTTT.

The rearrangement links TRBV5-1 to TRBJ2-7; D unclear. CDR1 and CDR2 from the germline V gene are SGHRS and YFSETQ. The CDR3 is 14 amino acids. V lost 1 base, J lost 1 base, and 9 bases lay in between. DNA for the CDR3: TGCGCCAGCAGCTTGATGACAAGATCCTACGAGCAGTACTTC. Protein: CASSLMTRSYEQYF.

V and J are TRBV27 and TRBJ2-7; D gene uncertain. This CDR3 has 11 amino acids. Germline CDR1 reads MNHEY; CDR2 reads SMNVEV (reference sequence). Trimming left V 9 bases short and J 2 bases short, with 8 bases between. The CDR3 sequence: CASSTPYEQYF. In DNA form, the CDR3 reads TGTGCCAGTTCTACTCCCTACGAGCAGTACTTC.

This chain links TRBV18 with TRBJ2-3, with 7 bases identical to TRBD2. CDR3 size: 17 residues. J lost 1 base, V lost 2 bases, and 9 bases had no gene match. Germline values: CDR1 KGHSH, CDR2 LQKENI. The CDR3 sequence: CASSPSPGRGGTDTQYF. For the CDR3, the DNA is TGTGCCAGCTCACCATCTCCCGGACGGGGGGGCACAGATACGCAGTATTTT.

The CDR3 bases are TGTGCCAGCAGTTATACTAGGACAGATACGCAGTATTTT. Protein: CASSYTRTDTQYF. V is TRBV7-6 and J is TRBJ2-3, with D perhaps TRBD2 (5 bases). V gave up 6 bases and J gave up 3 bases, with 10 bases separating them. Germline V gives CDR1 SGHVS, CDR2 FNYEAQ. The CDR3 sequence is 13 residues long.

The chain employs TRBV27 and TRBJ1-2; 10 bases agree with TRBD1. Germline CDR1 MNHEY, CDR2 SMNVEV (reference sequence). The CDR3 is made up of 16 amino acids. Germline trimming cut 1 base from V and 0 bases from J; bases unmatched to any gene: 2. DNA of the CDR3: TGTGCCAGCAGTTTATTAGGACAGGGGGCTAACTATGGCTACACCTTC. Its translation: CASSLLGQGANYGYTF.

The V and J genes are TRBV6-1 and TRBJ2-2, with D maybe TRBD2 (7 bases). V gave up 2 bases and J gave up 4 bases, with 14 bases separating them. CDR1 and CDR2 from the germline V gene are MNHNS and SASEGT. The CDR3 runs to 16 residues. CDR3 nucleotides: TGTGCCAGCAGTGAACGGGCAGGGGAGGGCACCGGGGAGCTGTTTTTT. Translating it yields CASSERAGEGTGELFF.